This T cell receptor (beta chain) was profiled in a study of blood T cell repertoires in COVID-19. Study at large: Sites in the United States, Italy and Spain provided acute and convalescent COVID-19 samples.

Germline values: CDR1 SGHVS, CDR2 FQNEAQ. The CDR3 length is 12 residues. Trimming removed 1 base from V and 15 bases from J; junction bases left unmatched: 6. In the original analysis: Reference gene primer amplification gave nucleated cell count estimates. Sequenced by immunoSEQ multiplex PCR; TCRdb stores in-frame clones only, minus some. D and trimming were read from the DNA, whereas the V and J calls and clone size are those reported in that table. The sample consists of around 190,000 clones, approximately 73% of them appearing once. This clone came up a few times. The sequence derives from a woman aged 45-60 years with acute COVID-19. Input material: PBMCs or T cells enriched from blood (not recorded which). V gene TRBV7-8 combines with J gene TRBJ1-5, with 7 bases lining up with TRBD1. CDR3 residues: CASSLDRGPSHF. CDR3 DNA: TGTGCCAGCAGCTTAGACAGGGGCCCCTCGCATTTT.